This paragraph reports one T cell receptor beta chain. This CDR3 has 14 amino acids. CDR1 and CDR2 (germline): ENHRY, SYGVKD. Trimming cost V 8 bases and J 3 bases; bases outside gene matches: 4. The data derive from a study of OX40 agonist ivuxolimab in advanced cancers. Study-wide background: Ivuxolimab, an antibody acting as an agonist of OX40 (CD134), was used to treat patients.

Using immunoSEQ multiplex PCR, the repertoire was profiled, and TCRdb retains in-frame clones only, with some absent. The sample records 20,000 to 25,000 clones, 80% to 90% being singletons. The V and J genes are TRBV10-3 and TRBJ2-3; the match to TRBD2 covers 11 bases. The clonotype comes from an adult with an advanced solid tumor such as melanoma, head and neck, liver or kidney cancer. Sequenced material: CD4+ or CD8+ T cells sorted from blood, taken in a trial of the OX40 agonist ivuxolimab. The CDR3 region has the DNA TGTGCCATCGGTAGCGGGGGGGGGACAGATACGCAGTATTTT. Translation: CAIGSGGGTDTQYF.